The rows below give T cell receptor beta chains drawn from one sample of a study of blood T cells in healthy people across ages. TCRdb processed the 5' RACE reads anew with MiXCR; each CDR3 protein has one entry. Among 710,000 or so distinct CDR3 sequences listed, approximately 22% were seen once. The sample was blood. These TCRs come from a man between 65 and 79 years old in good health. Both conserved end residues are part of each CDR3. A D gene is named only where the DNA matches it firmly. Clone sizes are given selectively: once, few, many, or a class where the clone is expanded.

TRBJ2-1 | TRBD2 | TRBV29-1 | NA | TGCAGCGTCGAGGGGGGACTAGAATCGGTCAATGAGCAGTTCTTC | CSVEGGLESVNEQFF
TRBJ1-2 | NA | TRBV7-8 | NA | TGTGCCAGCAGCCCCCGGTTCGACCCCTATGGCTACACCTTC | CASSPRFDPYGYTF
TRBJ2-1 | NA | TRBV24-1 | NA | TGTGCCACCAGTGACCCCATGGAGGGGGTCTACAATGAGCAGTTCTTC | CATSDPMEGVYNEQFF
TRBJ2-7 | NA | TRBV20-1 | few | TGCAGTGCTAGTGGCGGCGGGACATACGAGCAGTACTTC | CSASGGGTYEQYF
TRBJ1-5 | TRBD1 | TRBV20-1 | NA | TGCAGTGCTAGGGTGCAGGGGGATCAGCCCCAGCATTTT | CSARVQGDQPQHF
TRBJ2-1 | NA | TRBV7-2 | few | TGTGCCAGCCGTGTCCAATTGGGAGCCTTCAATGAGCAGTTCTTC | CASRVQLGAFNEQFF
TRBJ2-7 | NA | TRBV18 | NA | TGTGCCAGCTCACCACAGGGTGTGGACTACGAGCAGTACTTC | CASSPQGVDYEQYF
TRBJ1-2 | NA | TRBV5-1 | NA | TGCGCCAGCAGCTCCTCACCAGGGGTAGACGGCTACACCTTC | CASSSSPGVDGYTF
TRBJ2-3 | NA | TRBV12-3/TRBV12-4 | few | TGTGCCAGCAGTCCCGGCGGCGGTTCTAAAACAGATACGCAGTATTTT | CASSPGGGSKTDTQYF
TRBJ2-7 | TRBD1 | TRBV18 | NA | TGTGCCAGCTCACCATTGGGACAGGTTTACTCCTACGAGCAGTACTTC | CASSPLGQVYSYEQYF
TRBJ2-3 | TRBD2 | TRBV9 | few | TGTGCCAGCAGCGTATATGACGGGGGGACAGATACGCAGTATTTT | CASSVYDGGTDTQYF
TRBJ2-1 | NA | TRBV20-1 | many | TGCAGTGCTAGAAGCCCCTCTCCTATCAATGAGCAGTTCTTC | CSARSPSPINEQFF
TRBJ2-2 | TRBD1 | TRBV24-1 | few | TGTGCCACCAGTGACCAAGACAGGGGGACCGGGGAGCTGTTTTTT | CATSDQDRGTGELFF
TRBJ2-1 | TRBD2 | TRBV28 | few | TGTGCCAGCAGACCACTCGCGGTAGCGGGAGGGCCAGGTCAGTTCTTC | CASRPLAVAGGPGQFF
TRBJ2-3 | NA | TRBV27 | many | TGTGCCAGCAGCCAAAACGGACTCTACACAGATACGCAGTATTTT | CASSQNGLYTDTQYF
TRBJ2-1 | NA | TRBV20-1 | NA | TGCAGTGCCCCCCCGAGACAGCTTAAGCGCAATGAGCAGTTCTTC | CSAPPRQLKRNEQFF
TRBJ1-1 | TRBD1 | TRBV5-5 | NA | TGTGCCAGCAGCACGACAGGGGGCCGGACTGAAGCTTTCTTT | CASSTTGGRTEAFF
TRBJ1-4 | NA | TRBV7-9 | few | TGTGCCAGCAGCTTATCGGCAGGAGGCGAAAAACTGTTTTTT | CASSLSAGGEKLFF
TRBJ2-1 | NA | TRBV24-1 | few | TGTGCCACCAGTGATTCCCGACGGAGAAACAATGAGCAGTTCTTC | CATSDSRRRNNEQFF
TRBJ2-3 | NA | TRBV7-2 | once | TGTGCCAGCAGCCCCCGCGGCGTTAGCACAGATACGCAGTATTTT | CASSPRGVSTDTQYF
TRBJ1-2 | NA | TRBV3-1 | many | TGTGCCAGCAGCCAGGGTATTGGCTATGGCTACACCTTC | CASSQGIGYGYTF
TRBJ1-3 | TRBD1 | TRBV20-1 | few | TGCAGTGCTTTACGGACAGGGGGAAACACCATATATTTT | CSALRTGGNTIYF
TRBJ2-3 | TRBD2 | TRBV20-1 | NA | TGCAGTGCTAATATAGCGGGAGGGGTCCGTGGTACGCAGTATTTT | CSANIAGGVRGTQYF
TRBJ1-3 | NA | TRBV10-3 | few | TGTGCCATCAGTGAAATGAGCTCTGGAAACACCATATATTTT | CAISEMSSGNTIYF
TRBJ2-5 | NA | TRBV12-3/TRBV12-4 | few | TGTGCCAGCAGTTTTTCGGTGACCCAGTACTTC | CASSFSVTQYF
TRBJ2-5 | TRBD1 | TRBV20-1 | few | TGCAGTGCTAGAGTCCCCGACAGGGTAGAGACCCAGTACTTC | CSARVPDRVETQYF
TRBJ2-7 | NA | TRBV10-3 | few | TGTGCCATCAGTTGGACAGACTCCTACGAGCAGTACTTC | CAISWTDSYEQYF
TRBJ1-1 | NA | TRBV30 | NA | TGTGCCTGGAGTGTAGGGACACGGTCGAACACTGAAGCTTTCTTT | CAWSVGTRSNTEAFF
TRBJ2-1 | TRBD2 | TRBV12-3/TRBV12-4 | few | TGTGCCAGCAGTTTAAGGAGCGGGAGGGGTAACGATGAGCAGTTCTTC | CASSLRSGRGNDEQFF